The 21 T cell receptor beta chains given below trace back to one sample, sequenced in a study of beta chain features in type 1 diabetes. Since all of the isolated RNA was reverse transcribed, expressed TCRB transcripts were what got sequenced. The table came from immunoSEQ multiplex PCR; TCRdb's copy has only in-frame clones and leaves some out. The sample yields around 99,000 clones, roughly 40% seen once. The sample was stem cell memory CD4+ T cells from blood. All receptors come from a woman younger than 35 in good health.

The genes are TRBV5-6 and TRBJ2-7; D gene ambiguous. Trimming removed 4 bases from V and 2 bases from J, with 10 bases in between. Per the germline V gene, CDR1 is SGHDT and CDR2 is YYEEEE. The CDR3 totals 13 residues. CDR3 loop: CASSLVLTYEQYF. The CDR3 DNA is TGTGCCAGCAGCCTGGTTTTAACCTACGAGCAGTACTTC.

This clone showed up just a few times. The chain couples TRBV5-6 to TRBJ1-4; D not certain. Germline V CDR1 and CDR2: SGHDT, YYEEEE. This CDR3 is 14 amino acids long. V gave up 4 bases and J gave up 7 bases, with 14 bases separating them. The CDR3 loop reads CASSPHLAGEKLFF. The DNA for the CDR3 is TGTGCCAGCAGCCCCCATCTTGCGGGTGAAAAACTGTTTTTT.

The chain carries TRBV28 and TRBJ2-3; 13 bases agree with TRBD2. Germline V CDR1 and CDR2: MDHEN, SYDVKM. This CDR3 is 16 amino acids long. The V gene end was trimmed by 2 bases and the J gene end by 9 bases; junction bases not matched to a gene: 8. CDR3 protein: CASSLRGLAGRVTQYF. Here the CDR3 DNA reads TGTGCCAGCAGTTTAAGGGGACTAGCGGGAAGGGTGACGCAGTATTTT.

The V gene is TRBV5-6, the J gene TRBJ2-2, with TRBD1 matching over 7 bases. The CDR3 has 15 residues. Trimming cost V 4 bases and J 1 base; bases outside gene matches: 4. Germline V gene lookup returns CDR1 SGHDT and CDR2 YYEEEE. The CDR3 DNA reads TGTGCCAGCAGCCTAAGACAGGGGAACACCGGGGAGCTGTTTTTT. Translation gives CASSLRQGNTGELFF.

The chain combines TRBV5-4 with TRBJ2-6; a weak D match, TRBD1 (6 bases). Germline V gives CDR1 SGHNT, CDR2 YYREEE (reference sequence). The CDR3 contains 14 residues. The V and J ends lost 4 bases and 6 bases respectively, with 11 bases between them. CDR3 in amino acids: CASSLRGQANVLTF. DNA for the CDR3: TGTGCCAGCAGCCTCAGGGGACAGGCCAACGTCCTGACTTTC.

The chain carries TRBV28 and TRBJ2-7, with no clear D. Germline V gene lookup returns CDR1 MDHEN and CDR2 SYDVKM. The length of the CDR3 is 14 residues. Trimming took off 5 bases at V and 5 bases at J, with 16 bases between the two ends. The CDR3 DNA sequence: TGTGCCAGCAGTCCCGACACTTCTCCCAACGAGCAGTACTTC. Protein: CASSPDTSPNEQYF. Full variable domain (remainder filled in from reference TRBV28 and TRBJ2-7): DVKVTQSSRYLVKRTGEKVFLECVQDMDHENMFWYRQDPGLGLRLIYFSYDVKMKEKGDIPEGYSVSREKKERFSLILESASTNQTSMYLCASSPDTSPNEQYFGPGTRLTVT.

J is TRBJ2-7 and V is TRBV4-2, with D possibly matching TRBD1 (6 bases). Trimming took 4 bases from V and 6 from J, leaving 13 bases between them. This CDR3 contains 13 residues. Germline assignment: CDR1 LGHNA and CDR2 YNFKEQ. The CDR3: CASSLNRVGEQYF. CDR3 nucleotides: TGTGCCAGCAGCCTAAACAGGGTTGGCGAGCAGTACTTC.

This rearrangement joins TRBV30 to TRBJ1-5; possibly TRBD1 for D (5 bases). Germline CDR1 is GTSNPN and CDR2 is SVGIG (reference sequence). CDR3 length: 14 amino acids. V dropped 3 bases and J dropped 0 bases, with 9 bases sitting between them. The CDR3 loop is CAWSAGGSNQPQHF. In DNA form, the CDR3 reads TGTGCCTGGAGCGCGGGGGGTAGCAATCAGCCCCAGCATTTT.

The table lists this clone with a few counts. The chain combines TRBV29-1 with TRBJ1-1; D unclear. V shed 2 bases and J shed 0 bases, with 7 bases lying between them. The CDR3 sequence is 13 residues long. Germline CDR1 is SQVTM and CDR2 is ANQGSEA. For the CDR3, the DNA is TGCAGCGTTGAAATACAGCTGAACACTGAAGCTTTCTTT. Encoded protein: CSVEIQLNTEAFF.

This clone appeared a few times. The V gene is TRBV30, the J gene TRBJ2-7; 7 bases align to TRBD1. Germline V gives CDR1 GTSNPN, CDR2 SVGIG (reference sequence). J gave up 3 bases and V 0 bases, and 5 bases lay outside the gene matches. This CDR3 has 14 residues. The CDR3 sequence is CAWSVGGELYEQYF. The DNA for the CDR3 is TGTGCCTGGAGTGTAGGGGGCGAACTCTACGAGCAGTACTTC. The whole variable domain, remainder taken from reference TRBV30 and TRBJ2-7, is SQTIHQWPATLVQPVGSPLSLECTVEGTSNPNLYWYRQAAGRGLQLLFYSVGIGQISSEVPQNLSASRPQDRQFILSSKKLLLSDSGFYLCAWSVGGELYEQYFGPGTRLTVT.

The table lists this clone with a few counts. The chain carries TRBV5-1 and TRBJ1-1; the D gene is possibly TRBD1 (5 bases). The ends were cut back, 5 bases at V and 1 base at J, with 9 bases in the middle. Per germline, CDR1 SGHRS and CDR2 YFSETQ. CDR3 length: 13 residues. The CDR3 sequence: CASRRQGNTEAFF. CDR3 nucleotide sequence: TGCGCCAGCAGGCGTCAGGGGAACACTGAAGCTTTCTTT.

This clone was picked up one time. This chain uses TRBV11-2 with TRBJ1-5; 7 positions match TRBD1. The length of the CDR3 is 15 residues. V was pared by 5 bases and J by 3 bases, with 7 bases of the junction left unmatched. Germline CDR1 is SGHAT and CDR2 is FQNNGV. CDR3 loop: CASSRTTGNNQPQHF. In nucleotides, the CDR3 is TGTGCCAGCAGCCGCACGACAGGGAACAATCAGCCCCAGCATTTT.

The V call is TRBV20-1, the J call TRBJ2-5; D remains unclear. The end of the DNA fits TRBJ2-7 better, so the J call may be wrong. CDR1 is DFQATT, CDR2 SNEGSKA, per germline (reference sequence). The CDR3 runs to 11 residues. The CDR3 loop is CSASNAYEQYF. The CDR3, as DNA: TGCAGTGCTAGTAACGCCTACGAGCAGTACTTC.

Here the CDR3 reads CASSPPPGEGISNQPQHF. The CDR3, as DNA: TGCGCCAGCAGTCCGCCCCCAGGGGAAGGCATTAGCAATCAGCCCCAGCATTTT. The V and J genes are TRBV23-1 and TRBJ1-5; a weak D match, TRBD1 (6 bases). TRBV23-1 is identified as an open reading frame with a role that is uncertain. V was clipped by 4 bases and J by 0 bases, with 19 bases between them. The CDR3 is 18 residues long.

The rearrangement links TRBV7-3 to TRBJ2-2; D remains unclear. This CDR3 has 14 amino acids. V was cut by 5 bases and J by 0 bases, with 7 bases left in between. The germline gives CDR1 SGHTA, CDR2 FQGTGA. The CDR3 loop is CASSPTSNTGELFF. The CDR3 DNA is TGTGCCAGCAGCCCAACTTCGAACACCGGGGAGCTGTTTTTT.

V and J are TRBV18 and TRBJ1-1; D is unclear. Trimming removed 8 bases from V and 0 bases from J, with 13 bases in between. CDR3 length equals 14 residues. CDR1 is KGHSH, CDR2 LQKENI, per germline. The CDR3 DNA sequence: TGTGCCAGCCACCTACAGATGATGAACACTGAAGCTTTCTTT. Its protein is CASHLQMMNTEAFF.

This clone showed up just a few times. The V call is TRBV7-8, the J call TRBJ1-5; TRBD1 is a possible D gene (6 bases). The CDR3 consists of 17 residues. Between the trimmed V and J ends, which lost 5 bases and 0 bases, there was a span of 17 bases. Germline loops: CDR1 SGHVS, CDR2 FQNEAQ. The CDR3 DNA sequence: TGTGCCAGCAGCCTAGGACAGCACCTCTATAGCAATCAGCCCCAGCATTTT. Its translation: CASSLGQHLYSNQPQHF.

J is TRBJ2-1 and V is TRBV9; D ambiguous. Germline V lookup: CDR1 SGDLS, CDR2 YYNGEE. This CDR3 contains 14 residues. V was cut by 5 bases and J by 9 bases, with 18 bases left in between. The CDR3 protein is CASRVHPEPGEQFF. CDR3 bases: TGTGCCAGCAGGGTACACCCCGAGCCGGGTGAGCAGTTCTTC. Complete variable domain (other parts from reference TRBV9 and TRBJ2-1): DSGVTQTPKHLITATGQRVTLRCSPRSGDLSVYWYQQSLDQGLQFLIQYYNGEERAKGNILERFSAQQFPDLHSELNLSSLELGDSALYFCASRVHPEPGEQFFGPGTRLTVL.

The rearrangement links TRBV19 to TRBJ2-2; unclear D gene. Looked up from germline, CDR1 is LNHDA and CDR2 is SQIVND (reference sequence). The CDR3 is made up of 14 amino acids. Trimming stripped 6 bases from V and 1 base from J, with 9 bases between. The CDR3 spells CASRALVNTGELFF. For the CDR3, the DNA is TGTGCCAGTAGGGCTCTGGTGAACACCGGGGAGCTGTTTTTT.

This chain joins TRBV7-2 and TRBJ2-1, with a possible D match to TRBD2 (5 bases). V was cut by 5 bases and J by 0 bases, with 14 bases left in between. The germline gives CDR1 SGHTA, CDR2 FQGNSA. This CDR3 spans 16 amino acids. CDR3 sequence: CASSARALSSYNEQFF. DNA for the CDR3: TGTGCCAGCAGCGCGCGGGCCTTGAGCTCCTACAATGAGCAGTTCTTC.

In this sample, this clone turned up a few times. For the CDR3, the DNA is TGTGCCAGCAGCTTCGGACTCGTCTACACAGATACGCAGTATTTT. It codes for CASSFGLVYTDTQYF. The chain links TRBV5-6 to TRBJ2-3; a possible D gene is TRBD2 (5 bases). In germline, CDR1 is SGHDT, CDR2 YYEEEE. The CDR3 covers 15 residues. V was clipped by 2 bases and J by 2 bases, with 12 bases between them.